The TCR beta chain under discussion was sequenced for a study of blood T cells in healthy people across ages. Trimming shortened V by 1 base and J by 1 base, and 10 bases separated the two germline ends. The V gene's germline CDR1 is SGHTA and CDR2 FQGNSA. The CDR3 runs to 15 residues. The study's findings and limits: In the absence of known donor CMV status, changes in expanded clonotypes were possibly confounded. Per million T cells, the diversity of TCR beta decreased roughly linearly as age advanced.

As for this clonotype: Its target is unknown.

Total RNA was isolated from each sample in quantities of at least 5 micrograms. With a J-beta primer mix and a sample-barcoded 5' primer, a second PCR ran roughly 6 to 12 cycles. Carrying 12 random nucleotides, a template-switch adaptor labeled each individual cDNA molecule. TCRdb re-analysed the 5' RACE reads in MiXCR, keeping a single row per CDR3 protein. Of 950,000 to 1,200,000 distinct CDR3 sequences in the sample, approximately 38% were seen once. Input material: blood. The rearrangement links TRBV7-2 to TRBJ1-1, with D possibly matching TRBD1 (6 bases). The clonotype originates from a man aged 18 to 29 in good health. The CDR3 DNA reads as TGTGCCAGCAGCTTAGGTATCAGGGGGAACACTGAAGCTTTCTTT. Its protein product is CASSLGIRGNTEAFF.